This T cell receptor beta chain was recorded in a study of cytomegalovirus exposure and HLA in healthy donors. The CDR3 is 14 amino acids. From germline, CDR1 is MDHEN and CDR2 SYDVKM. 13 Jbeta primers and 60 Vbeta primers were used for the PCR. Data came from immunoSEQ multiplex PCR; TCRdb stores just in-frame clones and leaves some out. The sample records approximately 210,000 clones, roughly three quarters being singletons. On this clone itself: Its antigen is not known. Relative to the germline gene, one junction end is altered; a read error may explain this.

Study-wide results and limits: An assumption of roughly uniform sequencing depth across donors underlay the presence/absence analyses. Differences between HLA loci emerged in a later analysis of TCR association rates, with DRB1 most and HLA-C fewest.

The sequence was collected from a woman in her forties or fifties in good health and CMV-seronegative. The sample consisted of PBMCs. V usage is TRBV28 and J usage is TRBJ1-1; D possibly corresponds to TRBD1 (5 bases). The CDR3: CASGFGGWSLGAFF. The CDR3 bases are TGTGCCAGCGGTTTCGGGGGGTGGAGTTTAGGAGCTTTCTTT.